A single sample is the source of the 17 T cell receptor beta chains below, sequenced in a study of cytomegalovirus exposure and HLA in healthy donors. Primers: 60 Vbeta forward and 13 Jbeta reverse. The method was immunoSEQ multiplex PCR; TCRdb's version includes in-frame clones alone and lacks a portion of them. The sample lists more than 150,000 clones, around three quarters occurring once. Sequencing input: PBMCs. These receptors all stem from a middle-aged man in good health and CMV-seronegative.

This clone was detected only a few times. V and J are TRBV5-1 and TRBJ1-4; D might be TRBD1 (5 bases). The CDR3 totals 16 residues. Germline lookup yields CDR1 SGHRS and CDR2 YFSETQ. The V and J ends lost 0 bases and 8 bases respectively, with 17 bases between them. The CDR3 nucleotides are TGCGCCAGCAGCTTGGCCGGACGGACGGCAGGGGAAAAACTGTTTTTT. This translates into CASSLAGRTAGEKLFF.

Turning to this clone: A junction boundary mismatches the germline segment, possibly from a read error. The chain employs TRBV7-9 and TRBJ2-1; 9 nucleotides align to TRBD2. This CDR3 region has 15 residues. Germline values: CDR1 SEHNR, CDR2 FQNEAQ (reference sequence). The CDR3 DNA follows: TGTTCCAGCAGCTTAGGAGCGGGAGGCCCGCCGGAGCAGTTCTTC. Translated, it gives CSSSLGAGGPPEQFF.

The chain combines TRBV18 with TRBJ1-2; TRBD1 is a possible D gene (6 bases). The ends were cut back, 3 bases at V and 4 bases at J, with 18 bases in the middle. From germline, CDR1 is KGHSH and CDR2 LQKENI. CDR3 length equals 16 residues. CDR3 in amino acids: CASSPPPGQPSYGYTF. Written as DNA, the CDR3 is TGTGCCAGCTCACCGCCCCCCGGACAGCCCTCCTATGGCTACACCTTC.

This clone was seen only a few times. J is TRBJ1-2 and V is TRBV4-2, with D possibly TRBD1 on 6 matching bases. Trimming pared 3 bases from V and 4 bases from J, leaving 15 bases between. This CDR3 contains 15 residues. Germline V gene data show CDR1 as LGHNA and CDR2 as YNFKEQ. The CDR3 sequence: CASSQLNREGYGYTF. In nucleotides, the CDR3 is TGTGCCAGCAGCCAGTTAAACAGGGAGGGCTATGGCTACACCTTC.

This chain joins TRBV19 and TRBJ1-5, with 9 bases fitting TRBD1. Germline V gene data show CDR1 as LNHDA and CDR2 as SQIVND (reference sequence). J was trimmed by 11 bases and V by 8 bases; bases with no gene match: 19. The CDR3 contains 16 residues. Here the CDR3 DNA reads TGTGCCAGTTTGGGAGGGACAGGGCCCTTCCCGGGGGCCCAGCATTTT. Its translation is CASLGGTGPFPGAQHF.

In its sample, this clone was seen a few times. The chain has TRBV11-2 and TRBJ2-6; possible D gene TRBD1, 5 bases. The CDR3 length is 19 residues. Germline V gene sequence: CDR1 SGHAT, CDR2 FQNNGV. Deletions cut 4 bases from V and 0 bases from J, with 19 bases between. The CDR3 DNA reads TGTGCCAGCAGCTCCTACTTGAAGGGGCTGCTCTCTGGGGCCAACGTCCTGACTTTC. This gives the protein CASSSYLKGLLSGANVLTF. The full variable domain, completed using reference TRBV11-2 and TRBJ2-6, is EAGVAQSPRYKIIEKRQSVAFWCNPISGHATLYWYQQILGQGPKLLIQFQNNGVVDDSQLPKDRFSAERLKGVDSTLKIQPAKLEDSAVYLCASSSYLKGLLSGANVLTFGAGSRLTVL.

The V gene is TRBV11-2, the J gene TRBJ1-1, with 7 bases identical to TRBD1. Germline V gene data show CDR1 as SGHAT and CDR2 as FQNNGV. The length of the CDR3 is 13 residues. Trimming took 7 bases from V and 6 from J; bases not matched to a gene: 8. CDR3 region: CASTEGATAEAFF. The DNA of the CDR3 is TGTGCCAGCACCGAGGGGGCGACGGCTGAAGCTTTCTTT.

The chain recombines TRBV9 with TRBJ2-1; 9 bases line up with TRBD1. The CDR3 consists of 14 residues. V lost 6 bases and J lost 3; bases outside the gene matches: 4. The germline V gene encodes CDR1 SGDLS and CDR2 YYNGEE. This CDR3 is CASTRTGDYNEQFF. The CDR3 nucleotides read TGTGCCAGCACCAGGACAGGGGACTACAATGAGCAGTTCTTC. The whole variable domain, filled in from reference TRBV9 and TRBJ2-1, reads DSGVTQTPKHLITATGQRVTLRCSPRSGDLSVYWYQQSLDQGLQFLIQYYNGEERAKGNILERFSAQQFPDLHSELNLSSLELGDSALYFCASTRTGDYNEQFFGPGTRLTVL.

This clone was recorded a few times. The chain combines TRBV5-1 with TRBJ2-1; 7 nucleotides align to TRBD1. CDR3 length: 14 residues. CDR1 is SGHRS, CDR2 YFSETQ, per germline. Unmatched junction bases numbered 8, after V lost 4 bases and J lost 7 bases. The CDR3 nucleotides read TGCGCCAGCAGCGTCGGGACAGCAGGGAATGAGCAGTTCTTC. The encoded protein is CASSVGTAGNEQFF.

V usage is TRBV19 and J usage is TRBJ1-5; TRBD1 matches 7 bases. The CDR3 runs to 13 residues. Unmatched junction bases numbered 2, after V lost 7 bases and J lost 2 bases. Germline V gives CDR1 LNHDA, CDR2 SQIVND (reference sequence). The CDR3 loop reads CASIDRGNQPQHF. CDR3 nucleotides: TGTGCCAGTATTGACAGGGGCAATCAGCCCCAGCATTTT. The variable domain in full, completed from reference TRBV19 and TRBJ1-5, reads DGGITQSPKYLFRKEGQNVTLSCEQNLNHDAMYWYRQDPGQGLRLIYYSQIVNDFQKGDIAEGYSVSREKKESFPLTVTSAQKNPTAFYLCASIDRGNQPQHFGDGTRLSIL.

The rearrangement uses TRBV29-1 and TRBJ2-3; the match to TRBD1 covers 8 bases. Germline CDR1 is SQVTM and CDR2 is ANQGSEA. Trimming took 7 bases from V and 0 from J; bases not matched to a gene: 6. The CDR3 is 14 residues long. As DNA, the CDR3 is TGCAGCGCCCCCCAGGGGGCGAGCACAGATACGCAGTATTTT. Translation: CSAPQGASTDTQYF.

The chain recombines TRBV30 with TRBJ2-7; 9 positions agree with TRBD1. The germline V gene has CDR1 GTSNPN and CDR2 SVGIG (reference sequence). The CDR3 has 14 residues. V trimming: 4 bases; J trimming: 5 bases; junction bases outside the gene matches: 9. In DNA, the CDR3 is TGTGCCTGGACTCCGGGACAGGGATTTCACGAGCAGTACTTC. Amino acid sequence: CAWTPGQGFHEQYF.

The chain uses TRBV2 and TRBJ2-3; D may be TRBD2 (6 bases). The CDR3 length is 15 residues. CDR1 SNHLY and CDR2 FYNNEI come from the germline V gene. V gave up 8 bases and J gave up 0 bases, with 15 bases separating them. The CDR3 is CASGGRVRSTDTQYF. The CDR3 DNA follows: TGTGCCAGCGGAGGGAGAGTGCGAAGCACAGATACGCAGTATTTT.

The rearrangement uses TRBV29-1 and TRBJ2-1; 8 positions agree with TRBD2. This CDR3 is built from 15 residues. Germline V gene data show CDR1 as SQVTM and CDR2 as ANQGSEA. With 6 bases clipped from V and 2 bases from J, the junction kept 9 bases outside the gene matches. The CDR3 region is CSVVPLAGTYNEQFF. CDR3 coding DNA: TGCAGCGTCGTACCGTTAGCGGGAACCTACAATGAGCAGTTCTTC.

The rearrangement joins TRBV6-5 to TRBJ2-3; weak D call: TRBD2 (5 bases). The CDR3 contains 14 residues. The germline V gene has CDR1 MNHEY and CDR2 SVGAGI. V dropped 0 bases and J dropped 4 bases, with 8 bases sitting between them. CDR3 sequence (DNA): TGTGCCAGCAGTTACTCGGAGGTTTCAGATACGCAGTATTTT. It encodes CASSYSEVSDTQYF.

This chain links TRBV6-5 with TRBJ1-1; D is unclear. The CDR3 sequence is 14 residues long. Trimming took off 2 bases at V and 6 bases at J, with 13 bases between the two ends. Per germline, CDR1 MNHEY and CDR2 SVGAGI. The CDR3 region has the DNA TGTGCCAGCAGTTACCTGAGGGTCTATGCTGAAGCTTTCTTT. Translated: CASSYLRVYAEAFF.

The rearrangement joins TRBV30 to TRBJ2-7, with a possible D match to TRBD2 (5 bases). V was cut by 3 bases and J by 0 bases, with 12 bases left in between. The CDR3 is 14 amino acids. CDR1 GTSNPN and CDR2 SVGIG come from the germline V gene (reference sequence). CDR3 amino acids: CAWSAGGSSYEQYF. The CDR3 region has the DNA TGTGCCTGGAGCGCAGGAGGTAGCTCCTACGAGCAGTACTTC.